Presented here are 24 T cell receptor beta chains from one specimen sequenced in a study of beta chain features in type 1 diabetes. Every isolated RNA sample was fully reverse transcribed, so sequencing captured expressed TCRB transcripts. Profiled with immunoSEQ multiplex PCR; TCRdb holds only in-frame clones, not every one. The sample consists of 250,000 to 350,000 clones, approximately 15% of them appearing once. The source material was central memory CD4+ T cells from blood. The origin of the receptors is a man aged 30 to 39 in good health.

A single count supports this clone. The rearrangement links TRBV7-2 to TRBJ1-2; unclear D gene. The CDR3 has 14 amino acids. Trimming cost V 1 base and J 6 bases, with 12 bases left between them. Germline V gene data show CDR1 as SGHTA and CDR2 as FQGNSA. The DNA of the CDR3 is TGTGCCAGCAGCTTAGATCCGAGGGTACATGGCTACACCTTC. This translates into CASSLDPRVHGYTF.

This clone has more than one count but fewer than ten. The rearrangement joins TRBV5-1 to TRBJ2-7; 10 bases are a match to TRBD1. The CDR3 consists of 18 residues. The V gene's germline CDR1 is SGHRS and CDR2 YFSETQ. V was pared by 1 base and J by 1 base, with 11 bases of the junction left unmatched. The CDR3: CASSLWASGQGRSYEQYF. The CDR3 DNA reads TGCGCCAGCAGCTTGTGGGCCTCGGGACAGGGGAGATCCTACGAGCAGTACTTC.

This clone was counted between two and nine times. The V gene is TRBV30, the J gene TRBJ1-5, with TRBD1 as a possible D gene (6 bases). This CDR3 is built from 14 residues. V was clipped by 2 bases and J by 2 bases, with 10 bases between them. CDR1 is GTSNPN, CDR2 SVGIG, per germline (reference sequence). The CDR3 protein is CAWSSRGGNQPQHF. The DNA for the CDR3 is TGTGCCTGGAGTTCAAGGGGGGGCAATCAGCCCCAGCATTTT.

V usage is TRBV6-5 and J usage is TRBJ1-2, with D possibly TRBD1 on 5 matching bases. The CDR3 loop spans 13 amino acids. CDR1 and CDR2 (germline): MNHEY, SVGAGI. V was cut by 4 bases and J by 2 bases, with 8 bases left in between. The CDR3 protein is CASSLYRNYGYTF. The CDR3 DNA reads TGTGCCAGCAGTTTATACAGGAACTATGGCTACACCTTC.

This clone was seen a few times. The chain employs TRBV30 and TRBJ1-1; no definite D call. Trimming left V 1 base short and J 1 base short, with 7 bases between. CDR1 is GTSNPN and CDR2 is SVGIG in the germline V gene (reference sequence). The CDR3 totals 13 residues. CDR3 protein: CAWSADSNTEAFF. CDR3 nucleotide sequence: TGTGCCTGGAGTGCCGACTCGAACACTGAAGCTTTCTTT.

This clone was detected only a few times. The chain uses TRBV7-2 and TRBJ2-5; TRBD2 agrees at 7 bases. V lost 1 base and J lost 5; bases outside the gene matches: 13. Germline values: CDR1 SGHTA, CDR2 FQGNSA. The CDR3 is 17 residues long. CDR3 DNA: TGTGCCAGCAGCTTAGGGGGTCTAGCGGTCTTGGGCGAGACCCAGTACTTC. This encodes CASSLGGLAVLGETQYF. Looking up the rest from reference TRBV7-2 and TRBJ2-5 gives the full variable domain: GAGVSQSPSNKVTEKGKDVELRCDPISGHTALYWYRQSLGQGLEFLIYFQGNSAPDKSGLPSDRFSAERTGGSVSTLTIQRTQQEDSAVYLCASSLGGLAVLGETQYFGPGTRLLVL.

The V call is TRBV6-5, the J call TRBJ1-4, with D possibly TRBD1 on 6 matching bases. CDR3 length: 13 amino acids. Trimming took off 8 bases at V and 4 bases at J, with 11 bases between the two ends. Germline V lookup: CDR1 MNHEY, CDR2 SVGAGI. The CDR3 region is CASHRARNEKLFF. In DNA, the CDR3 is TGTGCCAGCCACAGGGCCCGTAATGAAAAACTGTTTTTT.

This clone turned up a few times. The J gene is TRBJ2-1, the V gene TRBV7-2; 8 positions agree with TRBD2. This CDR3 has 15 residues. The trim removed 5 bases at V and 9 bases at J, leaving 12 bases unmatched. CDR1 and CDR2 (germline): SGHTA, FQGNSA. Here the CDR3 reads CASSPAPGLGAEQFF. DNA of the CDR3: TGTGCCAGCAGCCCCGCGCCGGGACTAGGGGCTGAGCAGTTCTTC.

The rearrangement links TRBV5-5 to TRBJ2-1; possibly TRBD1 or TRBD2 for D (5 bases each). Germline V gives CDR1 SGHKS, CDR2 YYEKEE (reference sequence). CDR3 length equals 15 residues. Trimming took 7 bases from V and 4 from J, leaving 18 bases between them. This CDR3 is CASGFEWDGYNEQFF. In DNA form, the CDR3 reads TGTGCCAGCGGATTTGAGTGGGACGGTTACAATGAGCAGTTCTTC.

The rearrangement links TRBV5-6 to TRBJ2-7, with D tentatively TRBD2 (6 bases). V was trimmed by 4 bases and J by 2 bases, leaving 10 bases between them. The CDR3 sequence is 13 residues long. The germline CDR1 and CDR2 sequences are SGHDT and YYEEEE. Here the CDR3 reads CASSRDFAYEQYF. CDR3 DNA sequence: TGTGCCAGCAGCAGGGACTTCGCCTACGAGCAGTACTTC.

In its sample, this clone was seen a few times. CDR3 sequence reads: CASIKGSSDTQYF. The CDR3 nucleotides read TGTGCCAGCATCAAGGGCTCCTCCGATACGCAGTATTTT. V gene TRBV2 combines with J gene TRBJ2-3, with D hard to call. The CDR3 has 13 amino acids. Germline V CDR1 and CDR2: SNHLY, FYNNEI. Trimming cost V 7 bases and J 6 bases, with 14 bases left between them.

The chain uses TRBV7-3 and TRBJ2-1; TRBD2 is a possible D gene (5 bases). CDR1 and CDR2 (germline): SGHTA, FQGTGA. This CDR3 region has 16 residues. The V gene lost 4 bases and the J gene lost 0 bases, with 13 bases spanning the gap. The CDR3 DNA reads as TGTGCCAGCAGCTCTCCAGCGGATAGCTCCTACAATGAGCAGTTCTTC. This gives the protein CASSSPADSSYNEQFF.

This clone was picked up a small number of times. The V and J genes are TRBV25-1 and TRBJ1-3, with D possibly TRBD1 on 5 matching bases. Germline V gene data show CDR1 as MGHDK and CDR2 as SYGVNS. Deletions cut 4 bases from V and 0 bases from J, with 7 bases between. The CDR3 spans 14 residues. The CDR3 coding sequence is TGTGCCAGCAGTGCGACAGACTCTGGAAACACCATATATTTT. It translates to CASSATDSGNTIYF.

This clone was counted only a few times. The rearrangement joins TRBV5-4 to TRBJ2-2; either TRBD1 or TRBD2 may fit D (6 bases each). Trimming took off 10 bases at V and 6 bases at J, with 10 bases between the two ends. The CDR3 loop spans 11 amino acids. Germline assignment: CDR1 SGHNT and CDR2 YYREEE (reference sequence). As DNA, the CDR3 is TGTGCCTGGGGGGCTGCCGGGGAGCTGTTTTTT. It is translated as CAWGAAGELFF.

V is TRBV29-1 and J is TRBJ2-5; a possible D gene is TRBD2 (6 bases). V lost 4 bases, J lost 2 bases, and 8 bases lay in between. Germline CDR1 reads SQVTM; CDR2 reads ANQGSEA. There are 12 residues in the CDR3. The CDR3 here is CSVVAGQETQYF. CDR3 in DNA: TGCAGCGTTGTGGCGGGGCAAGAGACCCAGTACTTC.

This clone was counted at least ten times. The chain is built from TRBV6-6 and TRBJ2-1; TRBD1 matches at 7 bases. The V gene's germline CDR1 is MNHNY and CDR2 SVGAGI (reference sequence). The CDR3 has 12 amino acids. With 6 bases clipped from V and 12 bases from J, the junction kept 8 bases outside the gene matches. The CDR3 bases are TGTGCCAGCAGGTACCAGGGGGACGGGCAGTTCTTC. Its protein product is CASRYQGDGQFF.

This clone came up a few times. The chain links TRBV7-9 to TRBJ1-1, with a weak D call TRBD1 (5 bases). CDR1 is SEHNR, CDR2 FQNEAQ, per germline (reference sequence). The CDR3 loop spans 18 amino acids. Deletions cut 10 bases from V and 0 bases from J, with 27 bases between. The CDR3 coding sequence is TGTGCCACACCACCCCGACATCCGAGGGAGGGGATGAACACTGAAGCTTTCTTT. It codes for CATPPRHPREGMNTEAFF.

The rearrangement uses TRBV6-6 and TRBJ1-3; 8 positions match TRBD1. Per germline, CDR1 MNHNY and CDR2 SVGAGI (reference sequence). The trim removed 2 bases at V and 2 bases at J, leaving 5 bases unmatched. The length of the CDR3 is 16 residues. The CDR3 loop reads CASSYDRGLTGNTIYF. CDR3 nucleotides: TGTGCCAGCAGTTACGACAGGGGACTTACTGGAAACACCATATATTTT.

The chain recombines TRBV6-5 with TRBJ1-2; D is uncertain. The CDR3 contains 13 residues. V was shortened by 5 bases and J by 4 bases, with 11 bases between the two germline ends. From germline, CDR1 is MNHEY and CDR2 SVGAGI. The DNA of the CDR3 is TGTGCCAGCAGTAAAACAGCTTCCTATGGCTACACCTTC. Its translation: CASSKTASYGYTF.

CDR3 protein: CASSPGQGAGGEAFF. The CDR3 DNA follows: TGTGCCAGCAGCCCGGGACAGGGGGCTGGTGGAGAAGCTTTCTTT. This chain joins TRBV5-4 and TRBJ1-1; 12 nucleotides agree with TRBD1. Looked up from germline, CDR1 is SGHNT and CDR2 is YYREEE (reference sequence). V shed 4 bases and J 8 bases; nucleotides not matched to a gene: 9. The CDR3 loop spans 15 amino acids.

This clone was counted a few times. This chain joins TRBV18 and TRBJ1-1; D not certain. The CDR3 is 16 residues long. V gave up 6 bases and J gave up 0 bases, with 17 bases separating them. Germline values: CDR1 KGHSH, CDR2 LQKENI. The CDR3 reads CASSQHRADLNTEAFF. In nucleotides, the CDR3 is TGTGCCAGCTCGCAGCACCGGGCCGACTTGAACACTGAAGCTTTCTTT.

This chain uses TRBV4-1 with TRBJ1-2; weak D call: TRBD1 (6 bases). Germline V gene data show CDR1 as MGHRA and CDR2 as YSYEKL. The CDR3 has 14 amino acids. V was trimmed by 3 bases and J by 4 bases, leaving 12 bases between them. The CDR3 region has the DNA TGCGCCAGCAGCCAGGCGGGGGCTGGCTATGGCTACACCTTC. Its translation is CASSQAGAGYGYTF.

This clone was detected a few times. The chain combines TRBV6-6 with TRBJ2-6; possible D gene TRBD1, 6 bases. V gave up 7 bases and J gave up 1 base, with 14 bases separating them. This CDR3 spans 16 amino acids. From germline, CDR1 is MNHNY and CDR2 SVGAGI (reference sequence). The CDR3 spells CASTDFQGSGANVLTF. The CDR3 bases are TGTGCCAGCACCGACTTCCAGGGGTCTGGGGCCAACGTCCTGACTTTC.

This clone was seen a handful of times. This rearrangement joins TRBV4-3 to TRBJ1-3; no firm D call. The CDR3 runs to 18 residues. Trimming took off 0 bases at V and 0 bases at J, with 15 bases between the two ends. Germline values: CDR1 LGHNA, CDR2 YSLEER. CDR3 nucleotide sequence: TGCGCCAGCAGCCAAGAGGTCCGCCTTCTCAGCTCTGGAAACACCATATATTTT. Translation gives CASSQEVRLLSSGNTIYF.